This is a list of T cell receptor beta chains from one sample in a study of T cells expressing NK-cell markers. TCRdb re-called the 5' RACE reads; every CDR3 protein appears as one record, without DNA. The listing contains a few hundred thousand distinct CDR3 sequences. The sequenced material came from blood T cells: a sorted CD56 or NKG2C T cell subset, CD4+ or CD8+ T cells, or bulk PBMC T cells (not recorded which). These receptors were taken from a young man in good health. Both conserved end residues are part of each CDR3.

CDR3aa	v_gene	j_gene
CSARRTGSGANVLTF	TRBV20-1	TRBJ2-6
CASSERYEQYF	TRBV25-1	TRBJ2-7
CSARPTGLQETQYF	TRBV20-1	TRBJ2-5
CASSLRLAADTDTQYF	TRBV5-4	TRBJ2-3
CASTPGGDTGELFF	TRBV12-3/TRBV12-4	TRBJ2-2
CSAPLGPPYEQYF	TRBV20-1	TRBJ2-7
CSATGITGELFF	TRBV20-1	TRBJ2-2
CATSRGTVAPTEAFF	TRBV15	TRBJ1-1
CASSVDGQGDTYEQYF	TRBV4-2	TRBJ2-7
CASIRDSNQETQYF	TRBV6-2/TRBV6-3	TRBJ2-5
CASTDRRPSEYNEQFF	TRBV7-2	TRBJ2-1
CASSSGQVMGEQYF	TRBV28	TRBJ2-7
CASSAGLANEQFF	TRBV5-4	TRBJ2-1
CASNLGAGRSYNEQFF	TRBV12-3/TRBV12-4	TRBJ2-1
CASSLETVSTDTQYF	TRBV5-1	TRBJ2-3
CSVGTSGVGTQYF	TRBV29-1	TRBJ2-3
CASSSLTGVHGYTF	TRBV5-1	TRBJ1-2
CASSPRTGSNSPLHF	TRBV7-2	TRBJ1-6
CSAKGLAGSYNEQFF	TRBV20-1	TRBJ2-1
CASGTATDTQYF	TRBV6-5	TRBJ2-3
CASSQTGVDSEAFF	TRBV3-1	TRBJ1-1
CASLPGTGYNEQFF	TRBV5-5	TRBJ2-1
CSADSLTGTSTDTQYF	TRBV20-1	TRBJ2-3
CASSLEETGTAQTYEQYF	TRBV11-1	TRBJ2-7
CSARGGTVGASSTDTQYF	TRBV20-1	TRBJ2-3
CASSQERLYEQYF	TRBV14	TRBJ2-7
CASSRLAGGHTDTQYF	TRBV4-3	TRBJ2-3
CASSQGGLAAKETQYF	TRBV3-1	TRBJ2-5
CASSLAVGERVGYF	TRBV5-5	TRBJ2-3
CASSHEPTGADTQYF	TRBV3-1	TRBJ2-3
CASSLFRQVSYEQYF	TRBV11-2	TRBJ2-7
CASSQEGSGRGNTQYF	TRBV4-1	TRBJ2-3
CASSQESGQGHDTQYF	TRBV4-3	TRBJ2-3
CATSRDGLAGSSTDTQYF	TRBV15	TRBJ2-3
CASSLVPGQSSYEQYF	TRBV12-3/TRBV12-4	TRBJ2-7
CSAFSGQDRFNDEQFF	TRBV20-1	TRBJ2-1
CASGSLLGLSNYGYTF	TRBV4-1	TRBJ1-2
CASSFSASRELFF	TRBV12-3/TRBV12-4	TRBJ2-2
CASSPNPGQGMNEQFF	TRBV7-3	TRBJ2-1
CSAASGGVSQPQHF	TRBV20-1	TRBJ1-5
CSAGEERETLNEQFF	TRBV20-1	TRBJ2-1
CASSYSTSGRSQQYF	TRBV6-2/TRBV6-3	TRBJ2-7
CASSPGTSGEQFF	TRBV3-1	TRBJ2-1
CSVEGSSKNIQYF	TRBV29-1	TRBJ2-4
CASRFTTGANTEAFF	TRBV12-3/TRBV12-4	TRBJ1-1
CASSFYGGKQFF	TRBV27	TRBJ2-1
CASSLLVAGDTGELFF	TRBV7-6	TRBJ2-2
CASSPNGQINQPQHF	TRBV5-5	TRBJ1-5
CASSSPADRTTEAFF	TRBV7-8	TRBJ1-1
CASSLVSGSRTDTQYF	TRBV5-1	TRBJ2-3
CASSAGGGFLWSEQFF	TRBV12-3/TRBV12-4	TRBJ2-1
CASSPDASGRLGEQYF	TRBV7-2	TRBJ2-7
CAISVGQDIQETQYF	TRBV10-3	TRBJ2-5
CASSPPGQVDNEQFF	TRBV12-3/TRBV12-4	TRBJ2-1
CSVGYGRLSYNEQFF	TRBV29-1	TRBJ2-1